This TCR beta chain was documented in a study of blood T cell repertoires in COVID-19. Study overall: COVID-19 samples, acute and convalescent, were from the United States, Italy and Spain. PBMCs, B-cell-depleted T cells, or T cells provided the cDNA or gDNA that made up the material.

Original processing notes: Researchers report that nucleated cell counts were estimated from reference gene primer amplification. The protocol was immunoSEQ multiplex PCR, while the TCRdb copy is restricted to in-frame clones and leaves out a portion. Clone size and the V and J calls come from that table; the DNA yielded D and trimming. The sample lists around 40,000 clones, approximately 91% occurring once. The sample taken for sequencing was peripheral blood. The TCR comes from a man aged 50-60 years with active COVID-19.

The CDR3 bases are TGTGCCAGCAGCCCACTAGCGGGAGAGGGCCAGTACTTC. Translated: CASSPLAGEGQYF. The chain recombines TRBV7-2 with TRBJ2-5; TRBD2 aligns across 11 bases. The CDR3 sequence is 13 residues long. Germline values: CDR1 SGHTA, CDR2 FQGNSA. V shed 5 bases and J 10 bases; nucleotides not matched to a gene: 6.